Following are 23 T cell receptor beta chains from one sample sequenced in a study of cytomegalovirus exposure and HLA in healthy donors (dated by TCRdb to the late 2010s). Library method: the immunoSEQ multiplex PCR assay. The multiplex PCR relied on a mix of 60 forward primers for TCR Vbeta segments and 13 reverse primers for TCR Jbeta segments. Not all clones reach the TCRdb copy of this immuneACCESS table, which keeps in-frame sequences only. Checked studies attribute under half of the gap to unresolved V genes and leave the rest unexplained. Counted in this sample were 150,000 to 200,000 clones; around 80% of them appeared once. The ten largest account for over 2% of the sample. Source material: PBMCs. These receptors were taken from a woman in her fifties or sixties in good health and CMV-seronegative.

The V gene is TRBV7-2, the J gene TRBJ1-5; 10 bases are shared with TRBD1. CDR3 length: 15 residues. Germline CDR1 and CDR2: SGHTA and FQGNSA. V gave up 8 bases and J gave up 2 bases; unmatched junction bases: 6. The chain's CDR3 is CASAGQGVGNQPQHF. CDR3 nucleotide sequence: TGTGCCAGCGCCGGACAGGGGGTCGGCAATCAGCCCCAGCATTTT.

The CDR3 region is CAISEFRDTYEQYF. The CDR3 nucleotides are TGTGCCATCAGTGAGTTCAGGGACACCTACGAGCAGTACTTC. The rearrangement links TRBV10-3 to TRBJ2-5, with a possible D match to TRBD1 (6 bases). The assigned J gene may be wrong: the sequence end matches TRBJ2-7 better. The CDR3 spans 14 residues. CDR1 and CDR2 from the germline V gene are ENHRY and SYGVKD.

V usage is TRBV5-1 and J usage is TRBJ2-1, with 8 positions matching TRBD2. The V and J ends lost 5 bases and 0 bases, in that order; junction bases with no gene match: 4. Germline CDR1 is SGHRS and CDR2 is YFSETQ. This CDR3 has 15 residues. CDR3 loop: CASSSGGSSYNEQFF. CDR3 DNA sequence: TGCGCCAGCAGTTCGGGGGGGAGCTCCTACAATGAGCAGTTCTTC.

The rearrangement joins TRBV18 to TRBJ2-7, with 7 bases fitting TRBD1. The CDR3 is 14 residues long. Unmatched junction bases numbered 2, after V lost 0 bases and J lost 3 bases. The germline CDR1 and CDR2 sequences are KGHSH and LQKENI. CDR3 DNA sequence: TGTGCCAGCTCACCACCCGGGACAGACTACGAGCAGTACTTC. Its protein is CASSPPGTDYEQYF.

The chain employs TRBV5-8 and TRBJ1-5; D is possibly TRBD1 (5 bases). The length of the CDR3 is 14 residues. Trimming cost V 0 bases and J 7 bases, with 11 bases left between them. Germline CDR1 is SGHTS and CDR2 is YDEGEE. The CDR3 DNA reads TGTGCCAGCAGCTTGGTGACAGCGGGGCAGCCCCAGCATTTT. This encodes CASSLVTAGQPQHF.

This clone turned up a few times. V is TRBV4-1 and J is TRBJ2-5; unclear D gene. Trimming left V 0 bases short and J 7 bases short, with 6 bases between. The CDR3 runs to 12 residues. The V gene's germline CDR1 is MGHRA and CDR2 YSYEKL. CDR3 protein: CASSQDLGTQYF. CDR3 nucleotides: TGCGCCAGCAGCCAAGATCTAGGGACCCAGTACTTC.

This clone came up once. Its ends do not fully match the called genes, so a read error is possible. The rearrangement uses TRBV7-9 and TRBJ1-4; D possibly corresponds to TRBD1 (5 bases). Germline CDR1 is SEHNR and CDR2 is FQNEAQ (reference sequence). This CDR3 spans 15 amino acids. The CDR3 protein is CSSSLPGGTNEKLFF. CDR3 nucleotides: TGTTCCAGCAGCCTCCCCGGGGGGACTAATGAAAAACTGTTTTTT.

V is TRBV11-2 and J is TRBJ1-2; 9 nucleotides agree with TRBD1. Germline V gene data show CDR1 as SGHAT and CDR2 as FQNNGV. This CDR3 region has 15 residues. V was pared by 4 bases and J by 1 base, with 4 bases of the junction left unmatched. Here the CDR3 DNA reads TGTGCCAGCAGCTCGGGACAGGGAATTAACTATGGCTACACCTTC. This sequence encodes CASSSGQGINYGYTF.

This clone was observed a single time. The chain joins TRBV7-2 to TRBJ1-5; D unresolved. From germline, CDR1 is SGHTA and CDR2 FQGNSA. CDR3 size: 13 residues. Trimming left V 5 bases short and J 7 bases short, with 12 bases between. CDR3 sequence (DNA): TGTGCCAGCAGCAAGGACGGGAGCCAGCCCCAGCATTTT. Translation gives CASSKDGSQPQHF. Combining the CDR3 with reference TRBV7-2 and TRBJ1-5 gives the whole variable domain GAGVSQSPSNKVTEKGKDVELRCDPISGHTALYWYRQSLGQGLEFLIYFQGNSAPDKSGLPSDRFSAERTGGSVSTLTIQRTQQEDSAVYLCASSKDGSQPQHFGDGTRLSIL.

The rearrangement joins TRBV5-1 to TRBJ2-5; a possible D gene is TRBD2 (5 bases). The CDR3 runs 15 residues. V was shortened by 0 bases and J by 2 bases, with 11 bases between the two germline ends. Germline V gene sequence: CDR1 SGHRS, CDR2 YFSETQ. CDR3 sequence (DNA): TGCGCCAGCAGCTTGGATTCGGGGTTTCAAGAGACCCAGTACTTC. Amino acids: CASSLDSGFQETQYF.

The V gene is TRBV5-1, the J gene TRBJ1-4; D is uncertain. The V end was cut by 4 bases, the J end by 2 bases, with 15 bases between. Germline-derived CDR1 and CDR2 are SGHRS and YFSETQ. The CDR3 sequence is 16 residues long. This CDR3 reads CASSAGFGGTNEKLFF. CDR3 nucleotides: TGCGCCAGCAGCGCGGGCTTCGGAGGGACTAATGAAAAACTGTTTTTT.

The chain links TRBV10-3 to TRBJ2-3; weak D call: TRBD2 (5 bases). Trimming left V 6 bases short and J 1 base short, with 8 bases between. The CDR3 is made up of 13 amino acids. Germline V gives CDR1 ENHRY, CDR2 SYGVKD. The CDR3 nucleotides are TGTGCCATCAGGGACTTTCGCACAGATACGCAGTATTTT. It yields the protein CAIRDFRTDTQYF.

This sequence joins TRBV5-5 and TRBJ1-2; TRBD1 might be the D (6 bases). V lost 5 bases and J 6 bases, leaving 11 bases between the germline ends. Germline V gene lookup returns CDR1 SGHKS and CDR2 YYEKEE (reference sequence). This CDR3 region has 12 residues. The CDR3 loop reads CASRGQLDGYTF. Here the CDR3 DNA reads TGTGCCAGCAGAGGACAGCTCGATGGCTACACCTTC.

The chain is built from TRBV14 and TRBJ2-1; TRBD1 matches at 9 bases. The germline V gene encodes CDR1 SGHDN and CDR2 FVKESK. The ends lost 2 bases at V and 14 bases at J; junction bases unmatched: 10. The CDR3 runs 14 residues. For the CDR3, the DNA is TGTGCCAGCAGCCAAACCCGGGACAGGGTCGAGGAGTTCTTC. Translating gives CASSQTRDRVEEFF.

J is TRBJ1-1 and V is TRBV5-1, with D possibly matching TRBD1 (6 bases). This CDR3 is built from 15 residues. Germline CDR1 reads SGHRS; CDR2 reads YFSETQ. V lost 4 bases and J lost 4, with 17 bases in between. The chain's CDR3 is CASSTQGGRVTEAFF. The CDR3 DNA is TGCGCCAGCAGCACCCAAGGGGGTCGTGTCACTGAAGCTTTCTTT.

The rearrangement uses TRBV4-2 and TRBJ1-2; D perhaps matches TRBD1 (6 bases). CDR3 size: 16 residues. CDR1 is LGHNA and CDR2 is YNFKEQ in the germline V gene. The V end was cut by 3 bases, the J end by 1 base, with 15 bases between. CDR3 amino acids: CASSHPLGGDNYGYTF. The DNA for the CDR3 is TGTGCCAGCAGCCATCCACTAGGGGGGGATAACTATGGCTACACCTTC.

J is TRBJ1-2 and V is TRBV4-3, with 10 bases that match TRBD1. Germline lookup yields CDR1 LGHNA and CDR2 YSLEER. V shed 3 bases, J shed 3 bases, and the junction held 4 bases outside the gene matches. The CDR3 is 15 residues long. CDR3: CASSQDRGSDYGYTF. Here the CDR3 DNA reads TGCGCCAGCAGCCAGGACAGGGGGTCGGACTATGGCTACACCTTC.

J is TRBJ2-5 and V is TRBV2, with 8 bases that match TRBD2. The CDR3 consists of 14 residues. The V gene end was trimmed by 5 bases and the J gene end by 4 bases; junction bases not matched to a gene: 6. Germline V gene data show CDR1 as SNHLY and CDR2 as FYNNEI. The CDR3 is CASSFIGGGETQYF. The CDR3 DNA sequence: TGTGCCAGCAGTTTTATCGGGGGGGGAGAGACCCAGTACTTC.

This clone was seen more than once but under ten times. DNA of the CDR3: TGTGCCAGCAGCTCACAGGGGCCTCCAGATACGCAGTATTTT. This sequence encodes CASSSQGPPDTQYF. The chain uses TRBV5-6 and TRBJ2-3; 7 nucleotides line up with TRBD1. The CDR3 sequence is 14 residues long. V lost 3 bases to trimming and J lost 4 bases; unmatched junction nucleotides: 5. The germline gives CDR1 SGHDT, CDR2 YYEEEE. Based on the CDR3 plus reference TRBV5-6 and TRBJ2-3, the full variable domain is DAGVTQSPTHLIKTRGQQVTLRCSPKSGHDTVSWYQQALGQGPQFIFQYYEEEERQRGNFPDRFSGHQFPNYSSELNVNALLLGDSALYLCASSSQGPPDTQYFGPGTRLTVL.

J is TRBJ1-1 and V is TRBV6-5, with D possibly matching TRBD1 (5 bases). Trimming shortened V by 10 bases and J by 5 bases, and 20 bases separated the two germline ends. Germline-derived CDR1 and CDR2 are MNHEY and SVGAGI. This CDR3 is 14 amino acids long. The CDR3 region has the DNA TGTGCCACTCGGGACTTTGGAGTTCAAACTGAAGCTTTCTTT. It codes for CATRDFGVQTEAFF.

As DNA, the CDR3 is TGTGCCAGCAGTAGGGGAAGTATCTACGAGCAGTACTTC. This translates into CASSRGSIYEQYF. The chain couples TRBV27 to TRBJ2-7; maybe TRBD1 (5 bases). The CDR3 spans 13 residues. Trimming stripped 5 bases from V and 3 bases from J, with 11 bases between. CDR1 and CDR2 (germline): MNHEY, SMNVEV (reference sequence).

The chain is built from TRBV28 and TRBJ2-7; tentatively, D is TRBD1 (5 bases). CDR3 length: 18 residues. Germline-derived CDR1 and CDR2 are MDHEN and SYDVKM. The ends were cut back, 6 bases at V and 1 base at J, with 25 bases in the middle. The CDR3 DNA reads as TGTGCCAGCAGCCAAAGGGTAAGGGTTCGGACACATTCCTACGAGCAGTACTTC. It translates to CASSQRVRVRTHSYEQYF.

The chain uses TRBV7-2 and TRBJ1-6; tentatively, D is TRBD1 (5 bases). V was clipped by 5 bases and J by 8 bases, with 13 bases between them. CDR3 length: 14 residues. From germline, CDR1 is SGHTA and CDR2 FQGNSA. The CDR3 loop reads CASSPRTPDSPLHF. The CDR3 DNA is TGTGCCAGCAGCCCCCGGACACCGGATTCACCCCTCCACTTT.